Below, one T cell receptor (beta chain) is given with its context. The antigen it binds to is not known. No much larger clonotype is one base removed from it; base qualities were not supplied. V loses 0 bases, J loses 1 base, and the germline ends lie 13 bases apart. Including cysteine and phenylalanine, the CDR3 has 16 amino acids. Only the CDR3 part of the read is kept: 48 bases, read in frame from the first base. Sequences SGHRS (CDR1) and YFSETQ (CDR2) are obtained from the germline V gene. The collaborating institutions used their own protocols to collect whole blood in K2EDTA tubes. For TCRbeta analysis, collaborator samples were shipped as frozen whole blood, as isolated PBMCs, or as DNA extracted from either sample type. This sample is drawn from a study of blood T cell repertoires in COVID-19 (TCRdb year 2020). For the study in its entirety: Collaborator samples came from the United States, Italy and Spain and covered acute and convalescent phases of COVID-19. The dataset comprised deeply sampled blood TCRbeta repertoires from subjects exposed to, actively infected with, or recovered from COVID-19. The samples were drawn from the first 160 participants of the ongoing ImmuneRACE study and from over a thousand subjects provided by 6 global collaborators. A freely available public database, intended as a resource for researchers studying the immune response to SARS-CoV-2, is where the repertoires were released. Where available, HLA class I and class II types were obtained from metadata supplied by the sample provider rather than from assay-based typing. The prospective study material was composed of cDNA or gDNA derived from T cells, B-cell-depleted T cells, or PBMCs. The sample metadata nearly always contained a de-identified subject ID, COVID-19 status, age in years and sex. Study-wide conclusions, independent of this receptor: Clinical and demographic metadata were provided uncurated, with the amount varying by source and participant.

The immunoSEQ Assay, a bias-controlled multiplex PCR, was used to amplify TCRbeta CDR3 regions from genomic DNA. The published analysis was carried out like this. Within the assay, amplification of reference gene primers was used to estimate how many nucleated cells each sample contained. Sequence reads were collapsed and filtered to measure the absolute abundance of every unique TCRbeta CDR3 rearrangement. For each sample, productive Simpson clonality was calculated by taking the square root of Simpson's diversity index across productive rearrangements. TCRdb obtained this table from immuneACCESS and retained in-frame rearrangements with V and J assigned. These tables miss some clones; where compared with another copy, unresolved V genes account for less than half of the shortfall, and the remainder is unexplained. The D gene and trimming were derived from the DNA, and the V and J assignments and clone size from that table. The sample contains approximately 30,000 clones, approximately 87% of them found a single time. The ten largest account for roughly 44% of the sample.

The receptor chain draws on TRBV5-1 and TRBJ2-5; the D gene is perhaps TRBD1, on 5 matching bases. The TCR was taken from a human donor in a cohort sampled during active COVID-19. What was sequenced was peripheral blood. The nucleotides read TGCGCCAGCAGCTTGGGGCCCCGACAGAGCCAAGAGACCCAGTACTTC. Its amino acids are CASSLGPRQSQETQYF.